The text below deals with one T cell receptor (beta chain). Its antigen is unknown. From germline, CDR1 is SQVTM and CDR2 ANQGSEA. Trimming left V 0 bases short and J 5 bases short, with 13 bases between. The CDR3 has 14 amino acids. Sequencing libraries made from TCR beta cDNA carried unique molecular identifiers. From approximately 0.95 to 9.8 million T cells, 500,000 or so cDNA molecules were obtained. MiXCR, applied by TCRdb to the PCR reads, yields one record per CDR3 protein. This sample has 600,000 to 750,000 distinct CDR3 sequences; more than 50% occur once, and the top ten carry around 11%. This entry comes from a study of post-analysis software for immune sequencing data. Study at large: There were relapsing-remitting, secondary progressive and progressive-relapsing multiple sclerosis among the disease courses included. Whole-study results and caveats: The normalized Chao1 diversity of multiple sclerosis patients was significantly lower than that of controls. Four or five TRBV segments were significantly more frequent in patients than in controls. TRBV5-6, TRBV5-1 and TRBV20-1 were among these segments. Strong co-clustering by F measure linked samples that shared a preparation batch.

Sequenced sample: blood. The clonotype comes from a girl aged 2-10 years with multiple sclerosis. The gene calls are TRBV29-1 and TRBJ2-5, with D perhaps given as TRBD1 or TRBD2 (6 bases each). CDR3 sequence: CSVEEAGGGETQYF. Here the CDR3 DNA reads TGCAGCGTTGAAGAGGCCGGGGGCGGGGAGACCCAGTACTTC.